The source of this T cell receptor (beta chain) is a study of metastatic and nonmetastatic thyroid tumors. Study-wide results and limits: When malignant thyroid tumors were compared with benign nodules, TCR beta diversity was reportedly significantly higher in the malignant tumors. This held in both blood and tumor samples.

In the case of this clone: Its antigen is not known. A much larger clonotype is one base distant, so this may be a read error.

Germline CDR1 MDHEN, CDR2 SYDVKM. The CDR3 totals 14 residues. There were no patients who had received any treatment before thyroid surgery. TCRdb re-called the PCR reads via MiXCR. The top ten hold approximately 4.6% of the sample, which has about 33,000 clones, about 17% seen once. Sample: blood. The receptor was isolated from a female donor with papillary thyroid cancer or a benign thyroid nodule (not recorded which). Some clones in this sample may be carry-over from other donors' samples. V usage is TRBV28 and J usage is TRBJ1-4; the D gene is possibly TRBD1 (6 bases). CDR3 protein: CASSTGPDNEELFF. CDR3 coding DNA: TGTGCCAGCAGCACAGGGCCGGATAATGAAGAACTGTTTTTT.